What follows are 13 T cell receptor beta chains derived from one specimen sequenced in a study of blood T cell repertoires in COVID-19. The table came from immunoSEQ multiplex PCR; TCRdb's copy has only in-frame clones and leaves some out. The profile shows around 140,000 clones, around 82% of them singletons. The sample was peripheral blood. The source is a man in his 60s with acute or convalescent COVID-19.

The gene calls are TRBV5-1 and TRBJ2-2, with TRBD2 matching 8 bases. The CDR3 runs to 15 residues. CDR1 and CDR2 from the germline V gene are SGHRS and YFSETQ. The junction had 4 bases not matched to a gene; V was cut back by 0 bases and J by 6 bases. The CDR3 nucleotides read TGCGCCAGCAGCTTGGACCCGGGGGGGCCCGGGGAGCTGTTTTTT. Translated: CASSLDPGGPGELFF.

V gene TRBV4-2 combines with J gene TRBJ2-7; weak D call: TRBD2 (5 bases). The length of the CDR3 is 14 residues. V lost 4 bases, J lost 4 bases, and 14 bases lay in between. Germline V gene data show CDR1 as LGHNA and CDR2 as YNFKEQ. The DNA of the CDR3 is TGTGCCAGCAGCCCCCCCCTGACTACTTACGAGCAGTACTTC. This encodes CASSPPLTTYEQYF.

This chain connects TRBV30 to TRBJ2-5; TRBD2 matches at 11 bases. V was clipped by 4 bases and J by 4 bases; unmatched bases: 8. The CDR3 is made up of 15 amino acids. Germline CDR1 is GTSNPN and CDR2 is SVGIG (reference sequence). CDR3 DNA: TGTGCCTGGAATAGCGGGGGGGCCGCGGGAGAGACCCAGTACTTC. Translating it yields CAWNSGGAAGETQYF.

The DNA for the CDR3 is TGTGCCAGCAGCCCTCCGGGTTTGTTCTCCTACAATGAGCAGTTCTTC. Its translation is CASSPPGLFSYNEQFF. This chain uses TRBV7-9 with TRBJ2-1; D unclear. Germline V gene lookup returns CDR1 SEHNR and CDR2 FQNEAQ (reference sequence). V was shortened by 5 bases and J by 0 bases, with 14 bases between the two germline ends. The CDR3 has 16 amino acids.

The rearrangement joins TRBV9 to TRBJ2-1, with a weak D call TRBD2 (5 bases). The CDR3 has 14 amino acids. Trimming left V 3 bases short and J 6 bases short, with 13 bases between. Germline assignment: CDR1 SGDLS and CDR2 YYNGEE. The CDR3 nucleotides are TGTGCCAGCAGCGCCGGGATCATATCCAATGAGCAGTTCTTC. As protein: CASSAGIISNEQFF.

The chain combines TRBV27 with TRBJ2-3; 7 nucleotides agree with TRBD2. This CDR3 is built from 14 residues. Germline CDR1 is MNHEY and CDR2 is SMNVEV (reference sequence). V lost 6 bases to trimming and J lost 2 bases; unmatched junction nucleotides: 5. Here the CDR3 DNA reads TGTGCCAGCAGATTAGCGGGCCCCACAGATACGCAGTATTTT. Translating gives CASRLAGPTDTQYF.

V gene TRBV4-2 combines with J gene TRBJ2-7; possible D gene TRBD2, 6 bases. Deletions cut 3 bases from V and 0 bases from J, with 12 bases between. Germline CDR1 reads LGHNA; CDR2 reads YNFKEQ. The CDR3 runs 15 residues. Written as DNA, the CDR3 is TGTGCCAGCAGCCAGATTTTGGGGGGCTCCTACGAGCAGTACTTC. Translating it yields CASSQILGGSYEQYF.

This clone turned up a few times. The chain joins TRBV7-2 to TRBJ1-4; the D is unclear. CDR1 is SGHTA and CDR2 is FQGNSA in the germline V gene. This CDR3 contains 15 residues. V lost 1 base and J lost 0, with 6 bases in between. CDR3 protein: CASSLGGSTNEKLFF. The CDR3 DNA follows: TGTGCCAGCAGCTTAGGAGGGTCAACTAATGAAAAACTGTTTTTT.

The table lists this clone with a few counts. The V call is TRBV4-1, the J call TRBJ2-1, with 8 bases lining up with TRBD1. CDR3 length equals 15 residues. CDR1 and CDR2 from the germline V gene are MGHRA and YSYEKL. The V and J ends lost 2 bases and 0 bases, in that order; junction bases with no gene match: 0. CDR3 sequence (DNA): TGCGCCAGCAGCCAAACAGGGGGCTCCTACAATGAGCAGTTCTTC. It is translated as CASSQTGGSYNEQFF.

This clone was seen more than once but under ten times. V is TRBV7-9 and J is TRBJ2-3; 11 positions match TRBD1. CDR1 and CDR2 from the germline V gene are SEHNR and FQNEAQ (reference sequence). This CDR3 spans 16 amino acids. J was trimmed by 4 bases and V by 5 bases; bases with no gene match: 8. The CDR3 DNA sequence: TGTGCCAGCAGCGCGGGGACAGGGGGATTGGCAGATACGCAGTATTTT. Its protein product is CASSAGTGGLADTQYF.

The rearrangement links TRBV14 to TRBJ1-2, with TRBD1 identical over 8 bases. V trimming: 4 bases; J trimming: 3 bases; junction bases outside the gene matches: 13. CDR1 and CDR2 from the germline V gene are SGHDN and FVKESK. CDR3 length: 17 amino acids. CDR3 amino acids: CASSPRQGQGAYYGYTF. As DNA, the CDR3 is TGTGCCAGCAGCCCACGTCAAGGCCAGGGGGCTTACTATGGCTACACCTTC.

This clone was detected once. The rearrangement uses TRBV7-7 and TRBJ2-3; the match to TRBD2 covers 11 bases. The V gene end was trimmed by 2 bases and the J gene end by 5 bases; junction bases not matched to a gene: 3. There are 15 residues in the CDR3. CDR1 is SSHAT, CDR2 FNYEAQ, per germline (reference sequence). As DNA, the CDR3 is TGTGCCAGCAGCTTAAGTGGACTAGCGGGAGATACGCAGTATTTT. This gives the protein CASSLSGLAGDTQYF.

The rearrangement links TRBV5-6 to TRBJ2-2; D uncertain. CDR1 and CDR2 from the germline V gene are SGHDT and YYEEEE. This CDR3 has 14 amino acids. The V gene lost 5 bases and the J gene lost 6 bases, with 14 bases spanning the gap. In nucleotides, the CDR3 is TGTGCCAGCAGTTCAGGAAGGTGGGCCGGGGAGCTGTTTTTT. It codes for CASSSGRWAGELFF.